These T cell receptor beta chains were read from a single sample in a study of regulatory T cells in long-lasting Graves disease. Each CDR3 protein gets one entry after TCRdb re-called the multiplex PCR reads with MiXCR. The profile covers 400,000 to 450,000 distinct CDR3 sequences, with 15% appearing a single time and approximately 15% taken by the ten largest. This sample also appeared in a second study, on T cells in Graves' hyperthyroidism and ophthalmopathy.

The starting material was peripheral blood mononuclear cells (PBMCs), obtained at new diagnosis, from a patient treated with antithyroid drugs. The receptors stem from a woman aged 25 to 39 with Graves disease. Both conserved end residues are part of each CDR3. A D gene is named only where the DNA matches it firmly. The size of a clone is reported for some rows only, either as once, few or many, or as a class for expanded clones.

j_call cdr3_length v_call clone_size d_call cdr3_aa cdr3_nt
TRBJ1-1 15 TRBV6-5 many . CASSYSGAMNTEAFF TGTGCCAGCAGTTACTCTGGGGCCATGAACACTGAAGCTTTCTTT
TRBJ2-5 14 TRBV27 many . CASSDLGVQETQYF TGTGCCAGCAGTGACCTGGGCGTACAAGAGACCCAGTACTTC
TRBJ2-7 16 TRBV20-1 . TRBD2 CSARPTIAGGQSEQYF TGCAGTGCTAGGCCTACAATAGCGGGAGGGCAGAGCGAGCAGTACTTC
TRBJ2-1 13 TRBV9 many . CASSDRVGGEQFF TGTGCCAGCAGCGACAGGGTTGGTGGTGAGCAGTTCTTC
TRBJ2-3 14 TRBV5-1 many . CASSADFTTDTQYF TGCGCCAGCAGCGCGGACTTCACCACAGATACGCAGTATTTT
TRBJ2-7 15 TRBV20-1 few . CSATGGTSDSYEQYF TGCAGTGCTACCGGGGGCACTAGCGATTCCTACGAGCAGTACTTC
TRBJ2-4 13 TRBV7-9 many . CASSLATEGIQYF TGTGCCAGCAGCTTAGCGACAGAAGGCATTCAGTACTTC
TRBJ1-3 14 TRBV6-2/TRBV6-3 many . CASSYSASGNTIYF TGTGCCAGCAGTTACTCGGCCAGCGGGAACACCATATATTTT
TRBJ2-7 16 TRBV6-1 once . CASSELVPRENYEQYF TGTGCCAGCAGTGAATTGGTGCCCCGGGAAAACTACGAGCAGTACTTC
TRBJ2-7 14 TRBV18 many TRBD1 CASSPPGQGREQYF TGTGCCAGCTCACCACCAGGACAGGGCCGCGAGCAGTACTTC
TRBJ2-7 14 TRBV2 many TRBD1 CASVPGQGSYEQYF TGTGCCAGCGTGCCGGGACAGGGGTCCTACGAGCAGTACTTC
TRBJ2-1 14 TRBV27 many . CASSLGYSSNEQFF TGTGCCAGCAGTTTGGGGTATTCTAGCAATGAGCAGTTCTTC
TRBJ1-1 11 TRBV11-2 many . CASSLDTEAFF TGTGCCAGCAGCCTCGACACTGAAGCTTTCTTT
TRBJ2-1 14 TRBV2 . . CASSEAGRRNEQFF TGTGCCAGCAGTGAAGCAGGCAGAAGGAATGAGCAGTTCTTC
TRBJ1-2 16 TRBV6-1 many . CASSEALWGQPGGYTF TGTGCCAGCAGTGAAGCGCTATGGGGGCAACCAGGAGGCTACACCTTC
TRBJ2-1 10 TRBV7-9 many . CASSLSEQFF TGTGCCAGCAGCTTGAGTGAGCAGTTCTTC
TRBJ1-1 13 TRBV19 many . CASSIQPGTEAFF TGTGCCAGTAGTATCCAACCTGGGACTGAAGCTTTCTTT
TRBJ2-5 16 TRBV27 many TRBD2 CASSLRAGGPGETQYF TGTGCCAGCAGTTTAAGAGCGGGAGGGCCAGGGGAGACCCAGTACTTC
TRBJ2-1 13 TRBV18 many . CASSPRGPDEQFF TGTGCCAGCTCACCACGGGGCCCTGATGAGCAGTTCTTC
TRBJ2-1 13 TRBV20-1 few . CSATPDGNNEQFF TGCAGTGCCACCCCCGACGGGAACAATGAGCAGTTCTTC
TRBJ2-7 14 TRBV20-1 . TRBD2 CSARDPTSGNEQYF TGCAGTGCTAGAGATCCGACTAGCGGGAACGAGCAGTACTTC
TRBJ1-5 14 TRBV12-3/TRBV12-4 many . CASSLVGDNQPQHF TGTGCCAGCAGTTTGGTAGGGGACAATCAGCCCCAGCATTTT
TRBJ2-3 14 TRBV7-9 few . CASSRLGSTDTQYF TGTGCCAGCAGCCGATTAGGGAGCACAGATACGCAGTATTTT
TRBJ1-6 14 TRBV7-3 . TRBD1 CASSSGTGDSPLHF TGTGCCAGCAGCTCCGGGACAGGGGACTCACCCCTCCACTTT
TRBJ1-6 12 TRBV5-1 . . CASSLLNSPLHF TGCGCCAGCAGCTTACTGAATTCACCCCTCCACTTT
TRBJ1-5 15 TRBV2 many . CASSERKGLNQPQHF TGTGCCAGCAGTGAAAGGAAGGGGCTTAATCAGCCCCAGCATTTT
TRBJ2-1 14 TRBV5-5 many . CASSFGTGYNEQFF TGTGCCAGCAGCTTCGGGACTGGGTACAATGAGCAGTTCTTC
TRBJ2-3 19 TRBV20-1 . TRBD2 CSARDQNPGLAGESDTQYF TGCAGTGCTAGAGATCAGAATCCGGGACTAGCGGGAGAGTCAGATACGCAGTATTTT
TRBJ2-7 15 TRBV7-3 . TRBD1 CASRPTGTGFWEQYF TGTGCCAGCAGACCTACCGGGACAGGGTTCTGGGAGCAGTACTTC
TRBJ2-5 14 TRBV9 many . CASSVQTDQETQYF TGTGCCAGCAGCGTACAGACGGATCAAGAGACCCAGTACTTC
TRBJ2-1 17 TRBV7-3 many TRBD2 CASSILPGLAGWNEQFF TGTGCCAGCAGCATACTGCCGGGACTAGCGGGATGGAATGAGCAGTTCTTC
TRBJ2-5 12 TRBV11-2 many . CASSFSGETQYF TGTGCCAGCAGCTTTAGTGGAGAGACCCAGTACTTC
TRBJ2-1 15 TRBV9 many TRBD2 CASSSSGLAGDEQFF TGTGCCAGCAGCTCCTCCGGACTAGCGGGAGATGAGCAGTTCTTC
TRBJ2-3 15 TRBV18 many . CASSPGLGPTDTQYF TGTGCCAGCTCACCGGGCCTTGGGCCCACAGATACGCAGTATTTT
TRBJ2-1 12 TRBV7-3 many . CASSLMDDEQFF TGTGCCAGCAGCTTAATGGACGATGAGCAGTTCTTC
TRBJ1-3 15 TRBV19 few . CASSIGMATGNTIYF TGTGCCAGTAGTATCGGAATGGCGACAGGAAACACCATATATTTT